The text below deals with one T cell receptor beta chain. The data were taken from a study of blood T cell repertoires in COVID-19. About the research overall: Acute and convalescent COVID-19 samples came from the United States, Italy and Spain. PBMCs, B-cell-depleted T cells, or T cells provided the cDNA or gDNA that made up the material.

The V and J ends lost 6 bases and 5 bases respectively, with 16 bases between them. The CDR3 spans 13 residues. From germline, CDR1 is SQVTM and CDR2 ANQGSEA. In the original workflow: Amplification of reference gene primers provided the estimated nucleated cell counts. Produced via immunoSEQ multiplex PCR; TCRdb's table is partial and in-frame only. That table is the source of V, J and clone size, and D and trimming were worked out from the DNA. This sample carries 70,000 to 95,000 clones, approximately 92% of them seen once, and the ten largest clones take under 7.5%. Sequences were obtained from peripheral blood. The chain joins TRBV29-1 to TRBJ2-5, with D maybe TRBD1 (6 bases). This TCR came from a woman aged 60 to 75 with active COVID-19. As DNA, the CDR3 is TGCAGCGTCCAACAGGGTGTGAGGGAGACCCAGTACTTC. It is translated as CSVQQGVRETQYF.